This T cell receptor (beta chain) was sequenced for a study of shared clonotypes between healthy human individuals. Germline V gene lookup returns CDR1 SGHRS and CDR2 YFSETQ. There are 15 residues in the CDR3. V lost 0 bases and J lost 5; bases outside the gene matches: 8. In regard to this clone: Its antigen is still unknown.

Regarding the study as a whole: An effect of sequencing depth on clonotype sharing among donors was expected. Clonotype sharing across several donors was observed for 5% to 6.5% of naive CD4 clonotypes.

From CD4+ cells came CD45RA+ naive and CD45RA-negative memory subsets. As processed by the authors: Filtering of immunoSEQ junctional sequences could not match full-length read filtering. Only in-frame clones appear in the TCRdb table, and some are missing; sequencing was by immunoSEQ multiplex PCR. D and trimming were read from the DNA, whereas the V and J calls and clone size are those reported in that table. The repertoire holds a few million clones, with approximately 90% as singletons. The material sequenced was naive CD4+ T cells sorted from blood. The subset: CD45RA+ positively selected. The chain joins TRBV5-1 to TRBJ2-7, with 7 nucleotides matching TRBD2. The receptor was isolated from a man aged 18 to 35 in good health. CDR3 in amino acids: CASSLGREGYNEQYF. CDR3 bases: TGCGCCAGCAGCTTGGGCAGGGAGGGCTATAACGAGCAGTACTTC.